A selection of T cell receptor beta chains follows, all from one sample in a study of T cell clones after liver transplantation. Some clones are missing from TCRdb's copy, which holds only in-frame ones; the method was immunoSEQ multiplex PCR. Of approximately 11,000 clones detected, around 70% appear once; the ten largest clones hold roughly a quarter. Sample: CD4+ T cells from blood, taken less than 33 months after liver transplant. Every receptor here comes from a human patient who received a liver transplant. Some T cells could come from the graft donor. Both conserved end residues are part of each CDR3. The order of the fields is clone size, V gene, J gene, D gene, CDR3 protein, CDR3 DNA. The D gene is left open where the match is weak. The listing skips clone size in some rows; elsewhere it reads once, few, many or a size class.

medium-sized,TRBV7-9,TRBJ2-1,.,CASSSDGDEQFF,TGTGCCAGCAGTTCCGACGGGGATGAGCAGTTCTTC
few,TRBV21-1,TRBJ2-3,.,CASRSGTSATDTQYF,TGTGCCAGCAGGTCCGGGACTAGCGCCACAGATACGCAGTATTTT
.,TRBV2,TRBJ2-7,.,CASVQGRGGITYEQYF,TGTGCCAGCGTCCAGGGTAGGGGGGGGATTACCTACGAGCAGTACTTC
.,TRBV13,TRBJ2-1,.,CASSLGGVNEQFF,TGTGCCAGCAGCTTAGGTGGGGTCAATGAGCAGTTCTTC
.,TRBV19,TRBJ1-5,.,CASSIGVNQPQHF,TGTGCCAGTAGTATAGGGGTCAATCAGCCCCAGCATTTT
.,TRBV9,TRBJ2-1,TRBD1,CASSPRNVTGGKGYNEQFF,TGTGCCAGCAGCCCGCGAAACGTGACAGGGGGTAAAGGATACAATGAGCAGTTCTTC
.,TRBV6-1,TRBJ2-7,.,CATKSFGGKDEQYF,TGTGCCACCAAATCGTTTGGGGGGAAAGACGAGCAGTACTTC
.,TRBV7-9,TRBJ2-3,TRBD1,CASSPRYAGQEYTDTQYF,TGTGCCAGCAGCCCCCGCTATGCGGGACAGGAATACACAGATACGCAGTATTTT
.,TRBV29-1,TRBJ1-2,TRBD1,CSVADRGSYGYTF,TGCAGCGTTGCTGACAGGGGGAGCTATGGCTACACCTTC
few,TRBV7-9,TRBJ2-2,.,CAGGPDNTGELFF,TGTGCCGGCGGCCCAGATAACACCGGGGAGCTGTTTTTT
.,TRBV5-1,TRBJ2-3,.,CASSLASGIFTDTQYF,TGCGCCAGCAGCTTGGCCTCAGGGATTTTCACAGATACGCAGTATTTT
.,TRBV20-1,TRBJ2-1,.,CSAVYNEQFF,TGCAGTGCCGTGTACAATGAGCAGTTCTTC
few,TRBV10-1,TRBJ2-2,TRBD2,CASSDYRAGANTGELFF,TGCGCCAGCAGTGATTATCGGGCGGGAGCGAACACCGGGGAGCTGTTTTTT
.,TRBV11-3,TRBJ2-3,.,CASRVVSGYREDTQYF,TGTGCCAGCAGGGTGGTCTCAGGGTATCGTGAAGATACGCAGTATTTT
few,TRBV28,TRBJ2-1,TRBD2,CASSFSLAGGQEQFF,TGTGCCAGCAGTTTTTCACTAGCGGGGGGGCAGGAGCAGTTCTTC
.,TRBV29-1,TRBJ2-5,TRBD2,CSVEYGLAGFDETQYF,TGCAGCGTTGAATACGGACTAGCGGGATTTGATGAGACCCAGTACTTC
once,TRBV5-1,TRBJ1-1,.,CASSLGGAPYGWLNTEAFF,TGCGCCAGCAGCTTGGGCGGGGCCCCCTATGGATGGTTGAACACTGAAGCTTTCTTT
.,TRBV19,TRBJ1-2,.,CASSIVVTGSYGYTF,TGTGCCAGTAGTATAGTCGTAACAGGAAGCTATGGCTACACCTTC
.,TRBV5-1,TRBJ2-2,.,CASSLVRERIAGELFF,TGCGCCAGCAGCTTGGTTCGAGAGAGAATTGCCGGGGAGCTGTTTTTT
medium-sized,TRBV19,TRBJ2-2,TRBD2,CAITLHVSGRATGELFF,TGTGCAATCACTCTACACGTTAGCGGGAGGGCCACCGGGGAGCTGTTTTTT
few,TRBV5-6,TRBJ2-5,.,CASSHTSPETQYF,TGTGCCAGCAGCCACACCTCCCCGGAGACCCAGTACTTC
.,TRBV10-2,TRBJ1-2,.,CASSNVGGSAVHGYTF,TGCGCCAGCAGCAACGTGGGAGGGAGTGCGGTTCATGGCTACACCTTC
.,TRBV5-5,TRBJ2-1,.,CASSLEAVSYNEQFF,TGTGCCAGCAGCTTGGAAGCGGTTTCCTACAATGAGCAGTTCTTC
once,TRBV2,TRBJ2-1,TRBD2,CASSNSFSGASYNEQFF,TGTGCCAGCAGTAACTCCTTTAGCGGGGCCTCCTACAATGAGCAGTTCTTC
.,TRBV29-1,TRBJ2-6,.,CSVWVSIQSRANVLTF,TGCAGCGTTTGGGTCAGCATACAAAGTCGGGCCAACGTCCTGACTTTC
.,TRBV5-1,TRBJ1-1,.,CASSLVPLGGRNTEAFF,TGCGCCAGCAGCTTGGTACCGCTCGGGGGAAGGAACACTGAAGCTTTCTTT
.,TRBV5-1,TRBJ2-3,TRBD1,CASRPNPGTGDTDTQYF,TGCGCCAGCAGACCTAACCCCGGGACAGGGGACACAGATACGCAGTATTTT
.,TRBV2,TRBJ2-7,.,CASRDPGLVLSEQYF,TGTGCCAGCAGGGACCCGGGACTGGTGTTGTCCGAGCAGTACTTC
medium-sized,TRBV10-1,TRBJ1-5,TRBD1,CASGDPGQVNQPQHF,TGCGCCAGCGGGGACCCGGGACAGGTAAACCAGCCCCAGCATTTT
.,TRBV6-6,TRBJ2-1,TRBD2,CATSGVAYNEQFF,TGTGCCACTAGCGGGGTTGCCTACAATGAGCAGTTCTTC
.,TRBV6-4,TRBJ2-2,TRBD1,CASSDSTGTGITGELFF,TGTGCCAGCAGTGACTCGACAGGGACAGGGATCACCGGGGAGCTGTTTTTT
.,TRBV27,TRBJ2-7,TRBD2,CASSLKASGVNEQYF,TGTGCCAGCAGTTTAAAAGCTAGCGGGGTCAACGAGCAGTACTTC
.,TRBV7-9,TRBJ1-1,.,CASSRGGATEAFF,TGTGCCAGCAGCCGCGGAGGGGCGACAGAAGCTTTCTTT
.,TRBV6-6,TRBJ2-7,TRBD1,CASSLYGGQGPYEQYF,TGTGCCAGCAGTCTTTATGGGGGACAGGGGCCCTACGAGCAGTACTTC
.,TRBV5-6,TRBJ2-1,.,CASSLPNEQFF,TGTGCCAGCAGCTTGCCTAATGAGCAGTTCTTC
.,TRBV6-5,TRBJ2-2,TRBD1,CASSEETGPGELFF,TGTGCCAGCAGCGAAGAGACAGGGCCCGGGGAGCTGTTTTTT
.,TRBV19,TRBJ1-1,.,CASSIVQMNTEAFF,TGTGCCAGTAGTATCGTACAGATGAACACTGAAGCTTTCTTT
.,TRBV6-5,TRBJ1-4,.,CASSYYSGATNEKLFF,TGTGCCAGCAGTTACTATTCGGGGGCAACTAATGAAAAACTGTTTTTT